This TCR beta chain is drawn from a study of blood T cell repertoires in COVID-19. The CDR3 is 15 amino acids. J was trimmed by 6 bases and V by 3 bases; bases with no gene match: 10. CDR1 and CDR2 from the germline V gene are LNHDA and SQIVND (reference sequence). Method: immunoSEQ multiplex PCR; TCRdb's copy keeps in-frame clones and lacks some. The sample has some 490,000 clones; roughly nine tenths are singletons. Sample: PBMCs or T cells enriched from blood (not recorded which). The TCR comes from a woman aged 55-70 years who had recovered from COVID-19. The rearrangement links TRBV19 to TRBJ1-2; TRBD1 agrees at 7 bases. Here the CDR3 DNA reads TGTGCCAGTAGTATCCCGTCGACAGGGTCCGATGGCTACACCTTC. Protein: CASSIPSTGSDGYTF. Full variable domain (rest looked up from reference TRBV19 and TRBJ1-2): DGGITQSPKYLFRKEGQNVTLSCEQNLNHDAMYWYRQDPGQGLRLIYYSQIVNDFQKGDIAEGYSVSREKKESFPLTVTSAQKNPTAFYLCASSIPSTGSDGYTFGSGTRLTVV.